The entry below gives a single TCR beta chain sequence along with its context. This beta chain slipped into a library made for alpha chains as a stray read, so its size is not meaningful. This CDR3 contains 14 residues. In germline, CDR1 is MGHRA, CDR2 YSYEKL. J was trimmed by 1 base and V by 6 bases; bases with no gene match: 6. TCRdb passed the 5' RACE reads through MiXCR, listing each CDR3 protein once. Among around 10,000 distinct CDR3 sequences listed, 3% to 4.5% were seen once. The sample comes from a study of spatial heterogeneity in lung cancer. Study-level background: Alpha-chain detections were consistently fewer than beta-chain detections among the sequences.

As to time point: blood taken at disease recurrence. TCRs were sequenced from unsorted whole RNA of tumor, nontumor lung or PBMC. The TCR comes from a female donor with early-stage non-small cell lung cancer. The sample was PBMCs, taken at recurrence. The V and J genes are TRBV4-1 and TRBJ2-7; 7 positions agree with TRBD1. The DNA of the CDR3 is TGCGCCAGCAGACCGGACAGGTGGTCCTACGAGCAGTACTTC. This translates into CASRPDRWSYEQYF.